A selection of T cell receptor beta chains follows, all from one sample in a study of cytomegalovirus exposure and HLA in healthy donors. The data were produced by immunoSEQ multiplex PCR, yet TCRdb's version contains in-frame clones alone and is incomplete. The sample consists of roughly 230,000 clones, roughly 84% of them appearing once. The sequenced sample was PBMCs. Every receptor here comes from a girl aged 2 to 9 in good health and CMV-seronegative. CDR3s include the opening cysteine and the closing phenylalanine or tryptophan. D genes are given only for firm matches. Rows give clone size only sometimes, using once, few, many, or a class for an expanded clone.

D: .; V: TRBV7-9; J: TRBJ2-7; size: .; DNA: TGTGCCAGCAGCTTGTCTTACGAGCAGTACTTC; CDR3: CASSLSYEQYF
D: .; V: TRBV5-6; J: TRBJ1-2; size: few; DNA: TGTGCCAGCAGCCGGGTAAGCTATGGCTACACCTTC; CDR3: CASSRVSYGYTF
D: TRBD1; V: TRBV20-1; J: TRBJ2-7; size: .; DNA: TGCAGTGTGGGACAGGCCTACGAGCAGTACTTC; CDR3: CSVGQAYEQYF
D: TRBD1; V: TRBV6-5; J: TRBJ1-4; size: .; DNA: TGTGCCAGCAGTTACTCCGGGACAGGGTATGAAAAACTGTTTTTT; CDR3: CASSYSGTGYEKLFF
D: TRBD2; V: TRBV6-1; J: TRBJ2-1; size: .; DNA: TGTGCCAGCAGTGGGGGACTAGCGGTGTACAATGAGCAGTTCTTC; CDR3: CASSGGLAVYNEQFF
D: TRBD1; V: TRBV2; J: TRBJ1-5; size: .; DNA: TGTGCCAGCAGCGGGGGACAGGGGTTTCAGCCCCAGCATTTT; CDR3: CASSGGQGFQPQHF
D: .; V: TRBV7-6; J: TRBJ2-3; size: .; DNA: TGTGCCAGCAGCTTAGTCTCGGTCAGGACAAAACCAGATACGCAGTATTTT; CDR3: CASSLVSVRTKPDTQYF
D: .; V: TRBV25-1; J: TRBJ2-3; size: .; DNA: TGTGCCAGCAGTCCTACCACAGATACGCAGTATTTT; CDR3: CASSPTTDTQYF
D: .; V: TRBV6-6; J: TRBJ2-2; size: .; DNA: TGTGCCAGCAGACGGGGAAACAGGGAATCCGGGGAGCTGTTTTTT; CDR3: CASRRGNRESGELFF
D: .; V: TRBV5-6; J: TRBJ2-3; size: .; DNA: TGTGCCAGCAGCTTGGATTCACTCTCAGATACGCAGTATTTT; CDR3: CASSLDSLSDTQYF
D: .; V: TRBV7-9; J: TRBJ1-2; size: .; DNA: TGTGCCAGCAACAAGCTTCCCCTAACCGGGACACAACCCTATGGCTACACCTTC; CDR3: CASNKLPLTGTQPYGYTF
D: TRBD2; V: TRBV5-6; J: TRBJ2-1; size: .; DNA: TGTGCCAGCAGGAAAAAGGTGGCGGGAGGCCTTCGCGGCAATGAGCAGTTCTTC; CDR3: CASRKKVAGGLRGNEQFF
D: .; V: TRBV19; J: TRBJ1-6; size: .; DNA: TGTGCCAGTAGTATACTCTCTCGGCAGGGCTATTCACCCCTCCACTTT; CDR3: CASSILSRQGYSPLHF